This T cell receptor (beta chain) originates from a study of shared clonotypes between healthy human individuals (dated by TCRdb to 2020 to 2022). The study in broad terms: The cohort comprised a couple of women and three men aged 18 to 49 years. To estimate repertoire size and how much clonotype sharing occurs between individuals, the study deeply sequenced the blood TCR repertoires of about five healthy adults. Between about 0.9 and 9 billion PBMCs per donor were obtained by leukapheresis. Libraries were prepared and TCR repertoires were sequenced by different laboratories using diverse techniques, in order to increase sequencing depth and limit assay-specific biases. For each donor, CD4 naive and CD4 memory were each run on three plates, CD8 naive on two plates, and CD8 memory on one plate. Results the study describes overall, beyond this receptor: Approximately 5% of naive CD4, roughly 3.5% of naive CD8, roughly 2.4% of memory CD4, and about 0.4% of memory CD8 clonotypes were shared across several donors. Clonotypes shared by all four sorted-subset donors showed higher generation probabilities than non-shared clonotypes. Naive subsets generally had larger estimated clonotype richness than memory subsets. Sampling was limited to blood, and TCR repertoires in tissue likely differ from TCR repertoires in blood. Because the study included a small number of donors, the genetic and exposure-history diversity represented was limited. Pairwise subsampling led to the expectation that sequencing depth would affect the degree of clonotype sharing among donors. Even with the large sequencing depth, rarefaction of the sorted-subset datasets indicated that sequencing was incomplete.

TCR CDR3 regions were amplified from genomic DNA by multiplex PCR using the deep immunoSEQ assay. Extracted genomic DNA from each cell subset was distributed evenly across all wells of several immunoSEQ 96-well plates, and each plate was treated as a replicate. For sorted subsets, about 200 ng genomic DNA, equal to about 30,000 T cell genomes, was loaded into each replicate PCR. The purified libraries were quantified using a Qubit 3.0 fluorometer, sized with a Bioanalyzer 2100, and then quantified again using the KAPA Library Quantification kit. Every immunoSEQ 96-well plate was sequenced on a separate single-read 150-cycle Illumina NextSeq 550 flow cell. Concerning the study's data processing: Because the immunoSEQ output held only junctional sequences and lacked quality scores, the filtering could not match the filtering applied to full-length reads. Sequences were annotated with PyIR, a Python wrapper for IgBLAST v1.9, using IMGT germline references to assign V/J genes and CDR3. Reads were removed for weak V/J assignments (E-value above 1e-6), missing CDR3, stop codons, out-of-frame junctions, or ambiguous translated residues. V3J clonotypes were defined by identical inferred V gene, J gene, and CDR3 amino acid sequence. The percentage overlap between two repertoires was calculated by dividing the number of shared unique clonotypes by the size of the smaller repertoire. Three approaches were used to assess repertoire richness: RTK rarefaction, the Chao1 estimator, and Recon v2.1 estimates of unobserved clonotypes. For all TCRbeta clonotypes obtained by the gDNA method from a few donors, generation probabilities were computed with OLGA. In its TCRdb copy, this immuneACCESS table keeps in-frame sequences only and misses some clones. Where compared with another copy, unresolved V genes explain less than half of these, and the others have no known cause. V, J and clone size derive from that table, while D and trimming were established from the DNA sequence. The table for this sample lists millions of clones; about 95% of them were counted only once. The top ten hold roughly 1% of the sample.

Remarks on this clone: It lacks a known antigen. No qualities accompany the bases; no much larger clone lies one base away. Other DNA sequences in this specimen translate into the identical CDR3.

CD8 naive samples were obtained by positive selection for CCR7 among CD45RO-negative cells, yielding a CD45RA+CCR7+ population from which TemRA cells were excluded. The donors were healthy, HIV-negative adults with no recently reported acute infections or vaccinations. Only Caucasian adults living in Nashville, Tennessee, USA were represented among the donors. After blood collection by leukapheresis, PBMCs were isolated using Ficoll-Histopaque density gradient centrifugation and then cryopreserved in the vapor phase of liquid nitrogen. Analytical flow cytometry was used to check the purity and quantity of every magnetically sorted T cell population. From each sorted fraction, genomic DNA was isolated and quantified by UV absorbance on a Nanodrop 2000c. For CDR1 and CDR2, the germline V gene (reference sequence) lists SEHNR and FQNEAQ. Reading from cysteine to phenylalanine, the CDR3 counts 12 amino acids. CDR3 DNA is the only sequence kept; it has 36 bases, read in frame from the first base. V is shortened by 6 bases, J by 4 bases, and the region joining them spans 9 bases.

The sample comprised naive CD8+ T cells sorted from blood. According to the study, the label for this sample's cell subset or site signals: CD45RA+CCR7+. The TCR originated in a man between 18 and 35 years old in good health. The rearranged segments are TRBV7-9 and TRBJ2-5; the D gene lacks a confident call. At the DNA level, the sequence is TGTGCCAGCAGATACTATGGAGAGACCCAGTACTTC. This sequence encodes CASRYYGETQYF.